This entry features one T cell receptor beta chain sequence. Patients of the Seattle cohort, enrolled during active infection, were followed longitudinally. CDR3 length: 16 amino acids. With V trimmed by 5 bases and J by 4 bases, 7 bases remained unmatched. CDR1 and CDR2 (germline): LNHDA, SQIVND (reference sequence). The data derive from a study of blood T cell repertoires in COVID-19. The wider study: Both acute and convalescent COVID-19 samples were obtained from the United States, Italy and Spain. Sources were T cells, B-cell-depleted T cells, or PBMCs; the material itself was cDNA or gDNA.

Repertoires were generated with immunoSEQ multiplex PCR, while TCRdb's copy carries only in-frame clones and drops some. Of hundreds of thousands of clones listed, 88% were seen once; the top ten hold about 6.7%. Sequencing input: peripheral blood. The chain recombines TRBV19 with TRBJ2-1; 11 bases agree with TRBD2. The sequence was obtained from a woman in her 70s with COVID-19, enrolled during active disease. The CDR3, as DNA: TGTGCCAGTAGTCTCTCTAGCGGGGGGTTTTACAATGAGCAGTTCTTC. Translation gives CASSLSSGGFYNEQFF.